Detailed here is one T cell receptor beta chain. Sequencing was performed with immunoSEQ multiplex PCR; in TCRdb, only in-frame clones are kept and a portion is missing. Here the sample spans around 100,000 clones, more than 90% being singletons. This specimen comes from a study of control samples from healthy donors and cancer patients. The V gene lost 3 bases and the J gene lost 4 bases, with 9 bases spanning the gap. This CDR3 contains 13 residues. This TCR was recovered from a human donor in good health. The donor label of this sample is uncertain. Input material: blood. J is TRBJ1-1 and V is TRBV12-3 or TRBV12-4, with unresolved D. The CDR3 spells CASSFKESTEAFF. Written as DNA, the CDR3 is TGTGCCAGCAGTTTTAAGGAGAGCACTGAAGCTTTCTTT.